Shown below are 25 T cell receptor beta chains from a single sample sequenced in a study of cytomegalovirus exposure and HLA in healthy donors. TCRdb's copy holds only in-frame clones and misses some; the assay was immunoSEQ multiplex PCR. Among under 150,000 clones listed, about 90% were seen once. Sequences were obtained from PBMCs. Receptors were obtained from a woman younger than 30 in good health and CMV-seronegative.

The V gene is TRBV7-3, the J gene TRBJ1-1; D may be TRBD1 (5 bases). Germline V gene data show CDR1 as SGHTA and CDR2 as FQGTGA. Trimming removed 2 bases from V and 7 bases from J, with 11 bases in between. This CDR3 comprises 13 residues. The DNA of the CDR3 is TGTGCCAGCAGCTTACTCCCGGGGGGTGAAGCTTTCTTT. Its translation is CASSLLPGGEAFF.

V and J are TRBV5-1 and TRBJ1-4; D is possibly TRBD1 (6 bases). Germline values: CDR1 SGHRS, CDR2 YFSETQ. The CDR3 runs 15 residues. V was clipped by 2 bases and J by 5 bases, with 13 bases between them. CDR3 amino acids: CASSFSGQRNEKLFF. The CDR3 DNA sequence: TGCGCCAGCAGCTTTTCTGGACAGCGAAATGAAAAACTGTTTTTT.

The chain employs TRBV4-1 and TRBJ1-3, with TRBD1 identical over 8 bases. The CDR3 extends over 16 amino acids. V lost 1 base and J lost 2; bases outside the gene matches: 4. CDR1 and CDR2 from the germline V gene are MGHRA and YSYEKL. The CDR3 nucleotides are TGCGCCAGCAGCCAAGGGGACAGGCCAACTGGAAACACCATATATTTT. Residues: CASSQGDRPTGNTIYF.

The gene calls are TRBV19 and TRBJ2-1, with TRBD1 matching 8 bases. Germline trimming cut 6 bases from V and 15 bases from J; bases unmatched to any gene: 10. Per the germline V gene, CDR1 is LNHDA and CDR2 is SQIVND (reference sequence). The CDR3 is made up of 12 amino acids. CDR3 sequence reads: CASSALLGQAFF. Here the CDR3 DNA reads TGTGCCAGTAGCGCCCTTTTGGGACAGGCGTTCTTC.

The V and J genes are TRBV2 and TRBJ1-2, with TRBD1 as a possible D gene (5 bases). Germline values: CDR1 SNHLY, CDR2 FYNNEI. CDR3 length equals 14 residues. Trimming left V 1 base short and J 8 bases short, with 14 bases between. The CDR3 loop reads CASSEVNPRTGYTF. DNA for the CDR3: TGTGCCAGCAGTGAAGTAAATCCCCGGACAGGCTACACCTTC.

The CDR3 loop is CASSSGRSTRYTEAFF. The CDR3 DNA follows: TGTGCCAGCAGCTCAGGGCGTTCGACGAGGTACACTGAAGCTTTCTTT. This chain links TRBV7-8 with TRBJ1-1; a weak D match, TRBD1 (5 bases). V was trimmed by 4 bases and J by 3 bases, leaving 18 bases between them. CDR1 is SGHVS, CDR2 FQNEAQ, per germline. The CDR3 sequence is 16 residues long.

The chain combines TRBV5-1 with TRBJ2-1; D call uncertain. CDR1 SGHRS and CDR2 YFSETQ come from the germline V gene. With 0 bases removed from V and 0 bases from J, the gap between germline ends came to 13 bases. The CDR3 extends over 17 amino acids. DNA of the CDR3: TGCGCCAGCAGCTTGGTGAGTGGGCCAAGCTCCTACAATGAGCAGTTCTTC. Translated: CASSLVSGPSSYNEQFF. The full variable domain, completed using reference TRBV5-1 and TRBJ2-1, is KAGVTQTPRYLIKTRGQQVTLSCSPISGHRSVSWYQQTPGQGLQFLFEYFSETQRNKGNFPGRFSGRQFSNSRSEMNVSTLELGDSALYLCASSLVSGPSSYNEQFFGPGTRLTVL.

This chain uses TRBV4-1 with TRBJ2-5; D unresolved. Trimming cost V 2 bases and J 2 bases, with 15 bases left between them. CDR1 is MGHRA and CDR2 is YSYEKL in the germline V gene. The CDR3 runs to 16 residues. This CDR3 is CASSQYVVVVQETQYF. The CDR3 nucleotides read TGCGCCAGCAGCCAATATGTTGTCGTAGTACAAGAGACCCAGTACTTC.

The chain has TRBV4-3 and TRBJ2-6, with 11 nucleotides matching TRBD2. With V trimmed by 4 bases and J by 0 bases, 5 bases remained unmatched. This CDR3 has 18 residues. Germline V gene sequence: CDR1 LGHNA, CDR2 YSLEER. The CDR3 coding sequence is TGCGCCAGCAGCCGCAGTAGCGGGAGGGCCTCTGGGGCCAACGTCCTGACTTTC. Protein product: CASSRSSGRASGANVLTF.

The chain carries TRBV4-3 and TRBJ2-1, with 10 bases lining up with TRBD2. The ends lost 0 bases at V and 4 bases at J; junction bases unmatched: 3. CDR3 length equals 16 residues. CDR1 and CDR2 (germline): LGHNA, YSLEER. Here the CDR3 DNA reads TGCGCCAGCAGCCAAGAAGGACTAGCGGCGTACAATGAGCAGTTCTTC. Protein sequence: CASSQEGLAAYNEQFF.

The CDR3 here is CASSPRPGGIGPQYF. The CDR3 DNA reads as TGTGCCAGCAGCCCCCGCCCTGGGGGGATCGGGCCCCAGTACTTC. This chain connects TRBV7-7 to TRBJ2-5; D may be TRBD2 (6 bases). Germline CDR1 reads SSHAT; CDR2 reads FNYEAQ (reference sequence). V was cut by 5 bases and J by 9 bases, with 22 bases left in between. There are 15 residues in the CDR3. Together with reference TRBV7-7 and TRBJ2-5, the CDR3 gives the full variable domain: GAGVSQSPRYKVTKRGQDVTLRCDPISSHATLYWYQQALGQGPEFLTYFNYEAQPDKSGLPSDRFSAERPEGSISTLTIQRTEQRDSAMYRCASSPRPGGIGPQYFGPGTRLLVL.

The chain links TRBV5-1 to TRBJ2-1; TRBD2 matches 11 bases. V lost 4 bases and J lost 7; bases outside the gene matches: 10. The CDR3 loop spans 16 amino acids. Germline V gives CDR1 SGHRS, CDR2 YFSETQ. CDR3 nucleotides: TGCGCCAGCAGCAAGTTAGCGGGAGGGCCTAAAAATGAGCAGTTCTTC. As protein: CASSKLAGGPKNEQFF.

The chain has TRBV5-4 and TRBJ2-1, with 12 positions matching TRBD2. V trimming: 4 bases; J trimming: 9 bases; junction bases outside the gene matches: 11. Germline V gene data show CDR1 as SGHNT and CDR2 as YYREEE (reference sequence). The CDR3 totals 16 residues. The CDR3: CASSPRLAGAGGEQFF. CDR3 coding DNA: TGTGCCAGCAGCCCGCGACTAGCGGGAGCCGGCGGTGAGCAGTTCTTC.

The V call is TRBV6-5, the J call TRBJ2-1; D is possibly TRBD2 (5 bases). CDR1 and CDR2 (germline): MNHEY, SVGAGI. This CDR3 is built from 16 residues. V was trimmed by 0 bases and J by 8 bases, leaving 17 bases between them. CDR3 nucleotide sequence: TGTGCCAGCAGTTACTCGCGAGAGGGCTTCTGGGATGAGCAGTTCTTC. Translated, it gives CASSYSREGFWDEQFF.

The rearrangement joins TRBV27 to TRBJ1-2, with D possibly TRBD1 on 5 matching bases. Germline assignment: CDR1 MNHEY and CDR2 SMNVEV (reference sequence). This CDR3 contains 16 residues. Trimming removed 4 bases from V and 1 base from J, with 16 bases in between. CDR3 sequence (DNA): TGTGCCAGCAGTTCCCTCCTCGGGGGGGTTAACTATGGCTACACCTTC. It specifies CASSSLLGGVNYGYTF.

The chain carries TRBV30 and TRBJ2-2; 9 positions agree with TRBD2. The CDR3 is 15 residues long. CDR1 is GTSNPN, CDR2 SVGIG, per germline (reference sequence). Trimming at V came to 3 bases and at J to 1 base, leaving 3 bases not matched to a gene. CDR3 sequence: CAWRVAGENTGELFF. DNA for the CDR3: TGTGCCTGGAGGGTAGCGGGGGAGAACACCGGGGAGCTGTTTTTT.

This CDR3 reads CASSQHRDRGITSNQPQHF. DNA of the CDR3: TGTGCCAGCAGCCAACACCGGGACAGGGGTATCACTAGCAATCAGCCCCAGCATTTT. The chain employs TRBV2 and TRBJ1-5; 10 bases align to TRBD1. Trimming took 6 bases from V and 0 from J; bases not matched to a gene: 14. The CDR3 has 19 amino acids. Germline CDR1 and CDR2: SNHLY and FYNNEI.

This clone came up once. This chain uses TRBV27 with TRBJ2-7, with no clear D. CDR3 length: 15 amino acids. Germline CDR1 is MNHEY and CDR2 is SMNVEV (reference sequence). With 2 bases removed from V and 6 bases from J, the gap between germline ends came to 17 bases. The CDR3 DNA sequence: TGTGCCAGCAGTTTACTACCGGGTACGTCCGGCGAGCAGTACTTC. It translates to CASSLLPGTSGEQYF.

A note on this clone: Germline and junction disagree at one end, which may indicate a read error. The V and J genes are TRBV27 and TRBJ2-2; TRBD1 matches at 9 bases. The length of the CDR3 is 16 residues. Germline assignment: CDR1 MNHEY and CDR2 SMNVEV (reference sequence). The chain's CDR3 is CASSVSTGGGTGELFF. The CDR3 DNA follows: TGTGCCAGCAGTGTATCAACAGGGGGCGGGACCGGGGAGCTGTTTTTT.

The chain joins TRBV5-5 to TRBJ2-7, with TRBD1 matching 7 bases. The germline V gene has CDR1 SGHKS and CDR2 YYEKEE (reference sequence). The CDR3 is 13 amino acids. The V segment lost 1 base and the J segment 2 bases; nucleotides outside the gene matches: 0. CDR3 nucleotides: TGTGCCAGCAGCTTGACAGGGGCCTACGAGCAGTACTTC. Its translation is CASSLTGAYEQYF.

CDR3: CSVDLASSYNEQFF. Here the CDR3 DNA reads TGCAGCGTTGATCTAGCGAGCTCCTACAATGAGCAGTTCTTC. The chain joins TRBV29-1 to TRBJ2-1; a weak D match, TRBD2 (6 bases). CDR3 length: 14 amino acids. CDR1 is SQVTM and CDR2 is ANQGSEA in the germline V gene. Between the trimmed V and J ends, which lost 3 bases and 0 bases, there was a span of 9 bases.

This clone was seen at least ten times. The chain is built from TRBV10-3 and TRBJ1-3; 8 nucleotides agree with TRBD1. The CDR3 is made up of 17 amino acids. Germline CDR1 ENHRY, CDR2 SYGVKD. Trimming removed 6 bases from V and 0 bases from J; junction bases left unmatched: 10. CDR3 nucleotide sequence: TGTGCCATCAGGGATGGACAGGGCGGAATCTCTGGAAACACCATATATTTT. This gives the protein CAIRDGQGGISGNTIYF.

The V call is TRBV7-9, the J call TRBJ1-6; no clear D gene. Germline values: CDR1 SEHNR, CDR2 FQNEAQ (reference sequence). With 5 bases removed from V and 10 bases from J, the gap between germline ends came to 21 bases. The CDR3 contains 16 residues. The CDR3 nucleotides are TGTGCCAGCAGCCCAAATATACGGTATAGCCGGTCACCCCTCCACTTT. Its translation: CASSPNIRYSRSPLHF.

The J gene is TRBJ1-5, the V gene TRBV6-1; 9 bases match TRBD1. V was clipped by 6 bases and J by 6 bases; unmatched bases: 9. CDR1 is MNHNS, CDR2 SASEGT, per germline. This CDR3 has 15 residues. The CDR3 sequence is CASRGGTGLRQPQHF. CDR3 DNA: TGTGCCAGCAGAGGAGGGACAGGGCTTCGTCAGCCCCAGCATTTT.

The chain recombines TRBV6-4 with TRBJ2-1; 12 positions agree with TRBD2. CDR3 length equals 17 residues. The trim removed 0 bases at V and 8 bases at J, leaving 8 bases unmatched. Germline-derived CDR1 and CDR2 are MRHNA and SNTAGT. The DNA of the CDR3 is TGTGCCAGCAGTGACTCTCCCGCTAGCGGGGGGGCCCATGAGCAGTTCTTC. Protein product: CASSDSPASGGAHEQFF.